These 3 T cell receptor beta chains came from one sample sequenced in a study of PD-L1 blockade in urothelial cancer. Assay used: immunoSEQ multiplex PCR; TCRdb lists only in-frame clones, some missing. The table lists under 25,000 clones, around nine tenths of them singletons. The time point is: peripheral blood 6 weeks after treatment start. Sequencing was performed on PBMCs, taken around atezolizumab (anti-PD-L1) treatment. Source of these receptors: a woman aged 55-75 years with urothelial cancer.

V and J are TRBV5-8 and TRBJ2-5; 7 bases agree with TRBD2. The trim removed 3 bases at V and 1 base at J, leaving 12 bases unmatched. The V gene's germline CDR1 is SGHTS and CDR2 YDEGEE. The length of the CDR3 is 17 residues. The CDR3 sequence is CASSSPLMSGVQETQYF. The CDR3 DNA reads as TGTGCCAGCAGCTCCCCGTTAATGAGCGGGGTCCAAGAGACCCAGTACTTC.

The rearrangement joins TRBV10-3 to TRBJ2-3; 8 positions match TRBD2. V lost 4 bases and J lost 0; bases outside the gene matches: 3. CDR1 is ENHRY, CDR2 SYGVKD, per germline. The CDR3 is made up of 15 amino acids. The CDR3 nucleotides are TGTGCCATCAGTGTATTAGCGGGGAGCACAGATACGCAGTATTTT. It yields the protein CAISVLAGSTDTQYF.

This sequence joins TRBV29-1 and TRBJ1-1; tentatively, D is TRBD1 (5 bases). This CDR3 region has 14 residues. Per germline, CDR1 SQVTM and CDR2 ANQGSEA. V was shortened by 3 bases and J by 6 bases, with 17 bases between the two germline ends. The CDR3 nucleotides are TGCAGCGTTGATTTTGGGGGAGGTTCTGCTGAAGCTTTCTTT. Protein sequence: CSVDFGGGSAEAFF.